This T cell receptor beta chain emerged from a study of blood T cell repertoires in COVID-19. Whole-study context: Samples came from the United States, Italy and Spain, spanning acute and convalescent COVID-19. Sample material is recorded as cDNA or gDNA derived from T cells, B-cell-depleted T cells, or PBMCs.

Original data processing: Nucleated cell counts were estimated from reference gene primer amplification. Clones were read by immunoSEQ multiplex PCR, and TCRdb kept only the in-frame ones, dropping some. V and J calls and clone size are given by that table; D and trimming were obtained from the DNA. The table lists about 160,000 clones, about 88% of them singletons. Sequenced sample: peripheral blood. The sequence was collected from a woman of 80 years or more with acute or convalescent COVID-19.

The CDR3 DNA is TGCGCCAGCAGCTTGGACAGGGCAGGGAGTGAGCAGTTCTTC. This codes for CASSLDRAGSEQFF. This chain joins TRBV5-1 and TRBJ2-1, with D possibly being TRBD1 (6 bases). Germline-derived CDR1 and CDR2 are SGHRS and YFSETQ. Trimming removed 0 bases at V and 9 bases at J, with 13 bases between. The CDR3 covers 14 residues.